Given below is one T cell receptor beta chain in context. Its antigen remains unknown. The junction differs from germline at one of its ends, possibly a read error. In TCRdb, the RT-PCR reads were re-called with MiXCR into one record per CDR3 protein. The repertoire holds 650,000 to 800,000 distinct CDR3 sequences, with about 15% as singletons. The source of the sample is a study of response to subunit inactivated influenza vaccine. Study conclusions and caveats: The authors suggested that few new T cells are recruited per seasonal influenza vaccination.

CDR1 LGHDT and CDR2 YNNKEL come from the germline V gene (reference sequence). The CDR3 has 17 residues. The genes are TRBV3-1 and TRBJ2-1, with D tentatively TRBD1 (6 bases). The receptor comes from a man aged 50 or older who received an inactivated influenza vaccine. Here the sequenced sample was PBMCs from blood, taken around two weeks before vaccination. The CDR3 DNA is TGTGCCAGCAGTCAAGACCGGGACATGGGTCGCTACAATGAGCAGTTCTTC. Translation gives CASSQDRDMGRYNEQFF.